Listed here are 4 T cell receptor beta chains from one sample, sequenced in a study of cytomegalovirus exposure and HLA in healthy donors. PCR employed 60 Vbeta and 13 Jbeta primers. Here immunoSEQ multiplex PCR was the method, and the copy in TCRdb shows in-frame clones only, minus some. The repertoire table contains some 140,000 clones. The sequenced sample consisted of PBMCs. The source is a woman aged 40 to 55 in good health and CMV-seronegative.

The chain joins TRBV5-1 to TRBJ2-5, with a possible D match to TRBD1 (6 bases). Trimming stripped 2 bases from V and 4 bases from J, with 9 bases between. This CDR3 contains 13 residues. CDR1 and CDR2 (germline): SGHRS, YFSETQ. CDR3 nucleotide sequence: TGCGCCAGCAGCTTCAGGGGAAGAGAGACCCAGTACTTC. It yields the protein CASSFRGRETQYF.

The chain employs TRBV18 and TRBJ2-7; D perhaps matches TRBD2 (6 bases). V lost 5 bases and J 3 bases, leaving 17 bases between the germline ends. This CDR3 is 15 amino acids long. The germline V gene encodes CDR1 KGHSH and CDR2 LQKENI. The DNA of the CDR3 is TGTGCCAGCTCATTGGAGGGAAATTCAGGCTACGAGCAGTACTTC. Amino acids: CASSLEGNSGYEQYF.

The rearrangement links TRBV5-4 to TRBJ2-2; 9 nucleotides match TRBD1. Trimming removed 4 bases from V and 1 base from J; junction bases left unmatched: 5. Germline V gene lookup returns CDR1 SGHNT and CDR2 YYREEE (reference sequence). The CDR3 length is 16 residues. The CDR3 coding sequence is TGTGCCAGCAGCACGCCGGGACAGGGGAACACCGGGGAGCTGTTTTTT. This translates into CASSTPGQGNTGELFF.

The gene calls are TRBV5-1 and TRBJ2-3, with 8 bases matching TRBD2. The V gene end was trimmed by 1 base and the J gene end by 2 bases; junction bases not matched to a gene: 6. Germline-derived CDR1 and CDR2 are SGHRS and YFSETQ. The CDR3 sequence is 16 residues long. The CDR3 sequence is CASSLNGGANTDTQYF. In DNA, the CDR3 is TGCGCCAGCAGCTTGAACGGGGGGGCCAACACAGATACGCAGTATTTT.